A single sample is the source of the 19 T cell receptor beta chains below, sequenced in a study of T cells in Graves' hyperthyroidism and ophthalmopathy. There were TCR beta CDR3 regions amplified from RNA transcripts. Using the HTBI primer set, a first-round RT-PCR was run on the TCR CDR3. TCRdb fed the multiplex PCR reads into MiXCR, producing one record per CDR3 protein. This table has about 380,000 distinct CDR3 sequences, roughly 15% appearing once. Sample: blood. These receptor sequences come from a woman aged 25 to 39 with Graves' ophthalmopathy.

This clonotype has at least ten counts. This chain connects TRBV18 to TRBJ1-3; possible D gene TRBD1, 5 bases. CDR1 is KGHSH and CDR2 is LQKENI in the germline V gene. Trimming pared 6 bases from V and 0 bases from J, leaving 15 bases between. The CDR3 runs to 16 residues. The DNA of the CDR3 is TGTGCCAGCTCTTTTGGGACTTCTAGCTCTGGAAACACCATATATTTT. This translates into CASSFGTSSSGNTIYF.

This clonotype has ten or more counts. The rearrangement links TRBV7-9 to TRBJ2-3; D is perhaps TRBD1 (6 bases). V shed 4 bases and J shed 9 bases, with 14 bases lying between them. The CDR3 extends over 13 amino acids. Germline V gene lookup returns CDR1 SEHNR and CDR2 FQNEAQ (reference sequence). Written as DNA, the CDR3 is TGTGCCAGCAGCTCACAGGGTGTGGACACGCAGTATTTT. Protein sequence: CASSSQGVDTQYF.

This clonotype has ten or more counts. The gene calls are TRBV7-3 and TRBJ2-5; perhaps TRBD1 as D (6 bases). Between the trimmed V and J ends, which lost 6 bases and 5 bases, there was a span of 19 bases. Germline loops: CDR1 SGHTA, CDR2 FQGTGA. This CDR3 spans 15 amino acids. CDR3 sequence reads: CASSNPTGRVETQYF. As DNA, the CDR3 is TGTGCCAGCAGTAATCCCACAGGGCGGGTGGAGACCCAGTACTTC.

The sample holds many counts of this clonotype. The chain uses TRBV14 and TRBJ1-1; D remains ambiguous. V was cut by 2 bases and J by 9 bases, with 10 bases left in between. From germline, CDR1 is SGHDN and CDR2 FVKESK. CDR3 length: 12 amino acids. CDR3 amino acids: CASSQSLIKAFF. The CDR3 nucleotides read TGTGCCAGCAGCCAAAGCCTCATAAAAGCTTTCTTT.

This clonotype was counted between two and nine times. The genes are TRBV6-1 and TRBJ1-3; D is undetermined. CDR3 length equals 16 residues. Germline CDR1 reads MNHNS; CDR2 reads SASEGT. The V end was cut by 2 bases, the J end by 0 bases, with 11 bases between. This CDR3 is CASSEQAGSSGNTIYF. The CDR3 region has the DNA TGTGCCAGCAGTGAACAAGCGGGGAGCTCTGGAAACACCATATATTTT.

Of note for this clonotype: The CDR3 does not end in the conserved phenylalanine or tryptophan, so this is likely a read error. The chain carries TRBV6-9 and TRBJ2-1, with TRBD2 matching over 11 bases. V was clipped by 4 bases and J by 6 bases; unmatched bases: 5. Germline V gene lookup returns CDR1 MNHGY and CDR2 SVAAGI. This CDR3 has 15 amino acids. The CDR3 loop is CASSSHLAGGNEQFL. The CDR3 nucleotides read TGTGCCAGCAGTTCCCACCTAGCGGGGGGCAATGAGCAGTTCCTC.

V usage is TRBV19 and J usage is TRBJ2-1; TRBD1 or TRBD2 may be the D gene (6 bases each). Germline assignment: CDR1 LNHDA and CDR2 SQIVND (reference sequence). This CDR3 has 15 amino acids. With 3 bases removed from V and 8 bases from J, the gap between germline ends came to 17 bases. CDR3 protein: CASSIRGADSHEQFF. CDR3 nucleotides: TGTGCCAGTAGTATTAGGGGGGCAGACAGTCATGAGCAGTTCTTC. Variable domain in full (rest from reference TRBV19 and TRBJ2-1): DGGITQSPKYLFRKEGQNVTLSCEQNLNHDAMYWYRQDPGQGLRLIYYSQIVNDFQKGDIAEGYSVSREKKESFPLTVTSAQKNPTAFYLCASSIRGADSHEQFFGPGTRLTVL.

This clonotype was counted many times. This chain links TRBV7-2 with TRBJ1-2; weak D call: TRBD1 (5 bases). Germline CDR1 reads SGHTA; CDR2 reads FQGNSA. The V gene lost 5 bases and the J gene lost 8 bases, with 18 bases spanning the gap. The CDR3 extends over 14 amino acids. CDR3 protein: CASSAGAGERGYTF. The CDR3, as DNA: TGTGCCAGCAGCGCCGGGGCGGGGGAGCGAGGCTACACCTTC. Complete variable domain (other parts from reference TRBV7-2 and TRBJ1-2): GAGVSQSPSNKVTEKGKDVELRCDPISGHTALYWYRQSLGQGLEFLIYFQGNSAPDKSGLPSDRFSAERTGGSVSTLTIQRTQQEDSAVYLCASSAGAGERGYTFGSGTRLTVV.

This clonotype was seen at least ten times. This chain links TRBV7-8 with TRBJ2-7, with D maybe TRBD1 (6 bases). The V gene lost 4 bases and the J gene lost 5 bases, with 15 bases spanning the gap. Germline V gene data show CDR1 as SGHVS and CDR2 as FQNEAQ. CDR3 length equals 14 residues. The CDR3 spells CASSSLQGFHEQYF. The CDR3 DNA reads as TGTGCCAGCAGCTCTTTACAGGGTTTCCACGAGCAGTACTTC.

This clonotype was seen many times. This chain links TRBV28 with TRBJ1-1, with D possibly matching TRBD1 (6 bases). Trimming removed 6 bases from V and 0 bases from J, with 17 bases in between. The CDR3 has 16 residues. Germline CDR1 is MDHEN and CDR2 is SYDVKM. The CDR3, as DNA: TGTGCCAGCAGCGAACCTCAGGGGTTTATGAACACTGAAGCTTTCTTT. This translates into CASSEPQGFMNTEAFF.

The sample holds many counts of this clonotype. The chain uses TRBV12-3 or TRBV12-4 and TRBJ1-4, with TRBD1 as a possible D gene (5 bases). Deletions cut 5 bases from V and 4 bases from J, with 20 bases between. The CDR3 has 17 residues. CDR3 amino acids: CASSVTGTGTINEKLFF. In DNA form, the CDR3 reads TGTGCCAGCAGTGTTACCGGGACCGGGACGATTAATGAAAAACTGTTTTTT.

This clonotype appeared many times. The chain recombines TRBV6-1 with TRBJ2-7; 10 nucleotides align to TRBD1. The CDR3 runs to 16 residues. The V gene end was trimmed by 6 bases and the J gene end by 3 bases; junction bases not matched to a gene: 11. CDR1 MNHNS and CDR2 SASEGT come from the germline V gene. CDR3 nucleotide sequence: TGTGCCAGCAGCCAGTTTCCGGGGACAGGGGACTACGAGCAGTACTTC. It translates to CASSQFPGTGDYEQYF.

V and J are TRBV9 and TRBJ1-4; D perhaps matches TRBD1 (5 bases). This CDR3 is 16 amino acids long. V was trimmed by 1 base and J by 4 bases, leaving 14 bases between them. Germline V CDR1 and CDR2: SGDLS, YYNGEE. DNA for the CDR3: TGTGCCAGCAGCGTAATCGCAGGGCGAGGTAATGAAAAACTGTTTTTT. Its protein product is CASSVIAGRGNEKLFF. The full variable domain, completed using reference TRBV9 and TRBJ1-4, is DSGVTQTPKHLITATGQRVTLRCSPRSGDLSVYWYQQSLDQGLQFLIQYYNGEERAKGNILERFSAQQFPDLHSELNLSSLELGDSALYFCASSVIAGRGNEKLFFGSGTQLSVL.

This clonotype came up many times. The chain has TRBV7-2 and TRBJ2-7; 7 positions match TRBD2. The CDR3 loop spans 14 amino acids. The germline V gene encodes CDR1 SGHTA and CDR2 FQGNSA. V lost 5 bases and J lost 5; bases outside the gene matches: 9. The CDR3 bases are TGTGCCAGCAGCCCGAGGGGAGGGTACCACGAGCAGTACTTC. This sequence encodes CASSPRGGYHEQYF.

The sample holds a few counts of this clonotype. CDR3 nucleotide sequence: TGTGCCAGCAGCCGGGGGGGGTCTAACAATGAGCAGTTCTTC. Translation gives CASSRGGSNNEQFF. The V gene is TRBV5-8, the J gene TRBJ2-1; TRBD2 matches at 8 bases. This CDR3 has 14 amino acids. Per the germline V gene, CDR1 is SGHTS and CDR2 is YDEGEE. V lost 4 bases, J lost 5 bases, and 5 bases stayed unmatched.

With regard to this clonotype: A much larger clone lies a single base off, so this may be a read error. This rearrangement joins TRBV29-1 to TRBJ1-2; weak D call: TRBD1 (5 bases). Germline V gene sequence: CDR1 SQVTM, CDR2 ANQGSEA. The CDR3 consists of 10 residues. The DNA of the CDR3 is TGCAGCACCATCAGGGATGGCTGCACCTTC. This codes for CSTIRDGCTF.

In its sample, this clonotype was seen many times. The chain links TRBV3-1 to TRBJ1-2; D call uncertain. Germline CDR1 reads LGHDT; CDR2 reads YNNKEL (reference sequence). Trimming removed 0 bases at V and 1 base at J, with 6 bases between. The CDR3 is 14 residues long. In DNA, the CDR3 is TGTGCCAGCAGCCAAGACCTCAATAACTATGGCTACACCTTC. Amino acids: CASSQDLNNYGYTF.

For this clonotype: A much larger clone sits a single nucleotide away, making a read error possible. The chain carries TRBV7-2 and TRBJ2-1, with 9 bases that match TRBD2. Germline CDR1 reads SGHTA; CDR2 reads FQGNSA. CDR3 length: 17 amino acids. The V gene end was trimmed by 5 bases and the J gene end by 9 bases; junction bases not matched to a gene: 17. The CDR3 DNA reads as TGTGCCAGCAGCGGGGGGGGGGGGCGGGGGGGGTTGGTTGAGCAGTTCTTC. Its protein product is CASSGGGGRGGLVEQFF.

The table lists this clonotype with many counts. The rearrangement links TRBV28 to TRBJ2-7, with 9 nucleotides matching TRBD2. V was clipped by 6 bases and J by 0 bases; unmatched bases: 3. This CDR3 has 14 residues. CDR1 MDHEN and CDR2 SYDVKM come from the germline V gene. The CDR3 loop is CASRRGGASYEQYF. In DNA, the CDR3 is TGTGCCAGCAGGCGGGGGGGCGCCTCCTACGAGCAGTACTTC.